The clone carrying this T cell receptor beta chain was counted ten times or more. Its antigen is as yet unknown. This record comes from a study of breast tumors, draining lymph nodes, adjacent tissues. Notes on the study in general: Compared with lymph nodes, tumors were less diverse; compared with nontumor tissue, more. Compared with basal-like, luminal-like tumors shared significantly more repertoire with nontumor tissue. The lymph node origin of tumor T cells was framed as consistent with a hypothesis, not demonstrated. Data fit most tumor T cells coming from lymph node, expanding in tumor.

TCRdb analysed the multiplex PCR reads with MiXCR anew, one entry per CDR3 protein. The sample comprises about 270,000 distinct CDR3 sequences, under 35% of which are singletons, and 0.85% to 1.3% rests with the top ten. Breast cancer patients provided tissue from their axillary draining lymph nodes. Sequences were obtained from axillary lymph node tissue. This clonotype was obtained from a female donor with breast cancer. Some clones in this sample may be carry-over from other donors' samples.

CDR3 in DNA: TGTGCCAGTAGCCGACTTTCCGATACGCAGTATTTT. It encodes CASSRLSDTQYF. The J gene is TRBJ2-3, the V gene TRBV19; D ambiguous. V was shortened by 6 bases and J by 6 bases, with 10 bases between the two germline ends. The CDR3 length is 12 residues. CDR1 and CDR2 from the germline V gene are LNHDA and SQIVND (reference sequence).